Here is one T cell receptor (beta chain) with its context. What it recognizes is unknown. Only in-frame clones appear in the TCRdb table, and some are missing; sequencing was by immunoSEQ multiplex PCR. This sample carries roughly 250,000 clones, under 80% of them seen once, and the ten largest clones take less than 20%. This entry belongs to a study of cytotoxic CD8 clonotypes in ibrutinib-treated CLL. Background on the study: IGHV unmutated roughly 18; relapsed/refractory more than ten; treatment-naive some 16. Overall study findings and caveats: Baseline levels of clonality went above those of age-matched healthy donors and moved with circulating CD8+ T-cell counts. Clonality went up at ibrutinib response and then declined back toward baseline at progression. Once treatment began, public clonotypes, which were uncommon, contracted or stayed stable.

The sequence was obtained from a human donor with chronic lymphocytic leukemia. The material was PBMCs, obtained after 24 months of ibrutinib treatment.

In nucleotides, the CDR3 is TGCGCCAGCAGCTCGTCCCCTAGCGGTGGGACCGATACGCAGTATTTT. It specifies CASSSSPSGGTDTQYF. The chain links TRBV5-1 to TRBJ2-3; TRBD2 aligns across 7 bases. The CDR3 is 16 amino acids. The V and J ends lost 3 bases and 6 bases, in that order; junction bases with no gene match: 13. CDR1 SGHRS and CDR2 YFSETQ come from the germline V gene. The complete variable domain, with remaining parts taken from reference TRBV5-1 and TRBJ2-3, reads KAGVTQTPRYLIKTRGQQVTLSCSPISGHRSVSWYQQTPGQGLQFLFEYFSETQRNKGNFPGRFSGRQFSNSRSEMNVSTLELGDSALYLCASSSSPSGGTDTQYFGPGTRLTVL.